Below, 20 T cell receptor beta chains from the same sample are listed, as sequenced in a study of shared clonotypes between healthy human individuals. Sequencing was performed with immunoSEQ multiplex PCR; in TCRdb, only in-frame clones are kept and a portion is missing. The table includes roughly 2,000,000 clones, 80% to 95% detected once. The naive CD8 subset, CD45RO-negative cells positively selected for CCR7, excluded terminally differentiated effector memory CD45RA+ cells. Sequenced input: naive CD8+ T cells from PBMCs. Every receptor here comes from a man between 18 and 35 years old in good health. Some clones in this sample may be carry-over from other donors' samples.

The chain joins TRBV6-5 to TRBJ2-7; 12 bases are shared with TRBD2. The ends lost 7 bases at V and 3 bases at J; junction bases unmatched: 7. Germline V lookup: CDR1 MNHEY, CDR2 SVGAGI. This CDR3 contains 15 residues. CDR3 bases: TGTGCCAGCACCTTCCTAGCGGGAGGGTACTACGAGCAGTACTTC. It encodes CASTFLAGGYYEQYF.

The V gene is TRBV4-2, the J gene TRBJ1-2; TRBD1 aligns across 7 bases. The V gene end was trimmed by 0 bases and the J gene end by 6 bases; junction bases not matched to a gene: 10. The V gene's germline CDR1 is LGHNA and CDR2 YNFKEQ. This CDR3 is built from 16 residues. The CDR3 DNA sequence: TGTGCCAGCAGCCAAGATTTTCGGCAGGGGGGACATGGCTACACCTTC. This sequence encodes CASSQDFRQGGHGYTF.

The chain joins TRBV19 to TRBJ1-3; D unclear. With 0 bases removed from V and 6 bases from J, the gap between germline ends came to 9 bases. Germline lookup yields CDR1 LNHDA and CDR2 SQIVND (reference sequence). This CDR3 is 14 amino acids long. The CDR3 is CASSIDSLENTIYF. As DNA, the CDR3 is TGTGCCAGTAGTATAGACTCTCTGGAAAACACCATATATTTT.

This clone was counted once. The chain's CDR3 is CASVPRQGRGQPQHF. The CDR3 DNA reads TGTGCCAGTGTACCTCGGCAGGGCCGGGGTCAGCCCCAGCATTTT. The J gene is TRBJ1-5, the V gene TRBV19; tentative D call: TRBD1 (5 bases). The V gene lost 8 bases and the J gene lost 6 bases, with 20 bases spanning the gap. The CDR3 runs to 15 residues. The germline V gene encodes CDR1 LNHDA and CDR2 SQIVND (reference sequence).

The chain couples TRBV9 to TRBJ2-1; weak D call: TRBD2 (6 bases). Germline CDR1 and CDR2: SGDLS and YYNGEE. The CDR3 has 14 residues. V was trimmed by 4 bases and J by 12 bases, leaving 20 bases between them. In nucleotides, the CDR3 is TGTGCCAGCAGCCAAAGACTAGACAGTTGGGGGCAGTTCTTC. Its translation: CASSQRLDSWGQFF.

The rearrangement uses TRBV7-9 and TRBJ2-7, with 10 positions matching TRBD1. The junction had 15 bases not matched to a gene; V was cut back by 5 bases and J by 5 bases. Germline CDR1 SEHNR, CDR2 FQNEAQ (reference sequence). CDR3 length equals 17 residues. The CDR3: CASSLVEFRDRGNEQYF. Written as DNA, the CDR3 is TGTGCCAGCAGCCTAGTTGAGTTCCGGGACAGGGGTAACGAGCAGTACTTC.

This clone appeared a single time. V and J are TRBV11-2 and TRBJ2-7; TRBD2 matches 13 bases. Looked up from germline, CDR1 is SGHAT and CDR2 is FQNNGV. The V segment lost 1 base and the J segment 4 bases; nucleotides outside the gene matches: 4. This CDR3 contains 16 residues. The CDR3 region is CASSLGLAGGLYEQYF. The CDR3, as DNA: TGTGCCAGCAGCTTAGGACTAGCGGGAGGATTATACGAGCAGTACTTC.

The chain uses TRBV7-8 and TRBJ2-3; D is undetermined. CDR3 length: 12 amino acids. Germline CDR1 and CDR2: SGHVS and FQNEAQ. The ends were cut back, 4 bases at V and 4 bases at J, with 6 bases in the middle. The CDR3: CASSSRADTQYF. The CDR3 bases are TGTGCCAGCAGCTCAAGGGCAGATACGCAGTATTTT. Together with reference TRBV7-8 and TRBJ2-3, the CDR3 gives the full variable domain: GAGVSQSPRYKVAKRGQDVALRCDPISGHVSLFWYQQALGQGPEFLTYFQNEAQLDKSGLPSDRFFAERPEGSVSTLKIQRTQQEDSAVYLCASSSRADTQYFGPGTRLTVL.

For this clone: Distinct nucleotide sequences in the sample also encode this CDR3. This sequence joins TRBV9 and TRBJ2-2; D not certain. The CDR3 is made up of 13 amino acids. The germline V gene has CDR1 SGDLS and CDR2 YYNGEE. Trimming cost V 3 bases and J 5 bases, with 8 bases left between them. CDR3 sequence reads: CASSAGNTGELFF. CDR3 DNA: TGTGCCAGCAGCGCCGGAAATACCGGGGAGCTGTTTTTT.

This clone has more than one count but fewer than ten. Other DNA sequences in the same sample also yield this CDR3. V gene TRBV7-2 combines with J gene TRBJ2-2; D not resolved. Between the trimmed V and J ends, which lost 0 bases and 6 bases, there was a span of 5 bases. Germline lookup yields CDR1 SGHTA and CDR2 FQGNSA. CDR3 length equals 13 residues. The CDR3 nucleotides read TGTGCCAGCAGCTTAGCAGGTCCCGGGGAGCTGTTTTTT. As protein: CASSLAGPGELFF.

About this clone: The same CDR3 also results from other DNA sequences found in this sample. The chain recombines TRBV11-2 with TRBJ1-2; the D is unclear. The CDR3 contains 12 residues. Per germline, CDR1 SGHAT and CDR2 FQNNGV. With 1 base removed from V and 8 bases from J, the gap between germline ends came to 8 bases. The CDR3 DNA is TGTGCCAGCAGCTTAGGCAGGTACGGCTACACCTTC. It encodes CASSLGRYGYTF.

The V and J genes are TRBV27 and TRBJ2-7; D is unclear. Germline V CDR1 and CDR2: MNHEY, SMNVEV (reference sequence). The CDR3 spans 11 residues. Trimming shortened V by 8 bases and J by 2 bases, and 7 bases separated the two germline ends. In DNA, the CDR3 is TGTGCCAGCGGGATACCCTACGAGCAGTACTTC. This encodes CASGIPYEQYF.

The rearrangement joins TRBV7-3 to TRBJ2-1; no clear D. The V gene lost 5 bases and the J gene lost 8 bases, with 19 bases spanning the gap. The CDR3 is 15 amino acids. Germline assignment: CDR1 SGHTA and CDR2 FQGTGA. CDR3 loop: CASSPDEREVDEQFF. CDR3 DNA: TGTGCCAGCAGCCCAGACGAACGAGAGGTGGATGAGCAGTTCTTC.

The CDR3: CASSPSTGLYNEQFF. In DNA form, the CDR3 reads TGTGCCAGCAGTCCCTCGACAGGGCTTTACAATGAGCAGTTCTTC. The rearrangement uses TRBV27 and TRBJ2-1; 7 positions match TRBD1. J lost 4 bases, V lost 5 bases, and 8 bases had no gene match. Germline loops: CDR1 MNHEY, CDR2 SMNVEV (reference sequence). This CDR3 has 15 residues.

The chain couples TRBV28 to TRBJ1-1; D is unclear. Germline loops: CDR1 MDHEN, CDR2 SYDVKM. V lost 3 bases and J 6 bases, leaving 17 bases between the germline ends. The CDR3 covers 15 residues. The CDR3 protein is CASSLWAAESAEAFF. CDR3 coding DNA: TGTGCCAGCAGTTTGTGGGCCGCGGAGTCCGCTGAAGCTTTCTTT. Together with reference TRBV28 and TRBJ1-1, the CDR3 gives the full variable domain: DVKVTQSSRYLVKRTGEKVFLECVQDMDHENMFWYRQDPGLGLRLIYFSYDVKMKEKGDIPEGYSVSREKKERFSLILESASTNQTSMYLCASSLWAAESAEAFFGQGTRLTVV.

The rearrangement uses TRBV5-6 and TRBJ1-2; D is ambiguous. Germline V lookup: CDR1 SGHDT, CDR2 YYEEEE. V dropped 4 bases and J dropped 2 bases, with 18 bases sitting between them. CDR3 length: 16 residues. Here the CDR3 DNA reads TGTGCCAGCAGCAACACCCCCCGGGCCGCGAACTATGGCTACACCTTC. Protein sequence: CASSNTPRAANYGYTF.

The chain recombines TRBV5-6 with TRBJ2-7; D is unclear. Germline V gene data show CDR1 as SGHDT and CDR2 as YYEEEE. This CDR3 has 14 amino acids. Trimming shortened V by 0 bases and J by 0 bases, and 7 bases separated the two germline ends. The CDR3 nucleotides are TGTGCCAGCAGCTTGGATAGCATCTCCTACGAGCAGTACTTC. Its translation: CASSLDSISYEQYF.

The chain employs TRBV27 and TRBJ2-1; perhaps D is TRBD1 or TRBD2 (6 bases each). The V and J ends lost 1 base and 6 bases respectively, with 16 bases between them. Germline-derived CDR1 and CDR2 are MNHEY and SMNVEV (reference sequence). This CDR3 is built from 16 residues. The CDR3 region is CASSLLGGRLGNEQFF. Written as DNA, the CDR3 is TGTGCCAGCAGTTTATTAGGGGGTCGACTAGGCAATGAGCAGTTCTTC.

DNA of the CDR3: TGCGCCAGCACGGGTCTTATCGGCGCGGGAGCGGTTTACGAGCAGTACTTC. Translated, it gives CASTGLIGAGAVYEQYF. The chain has TRBV5-1 and TRBJ2-7; TRBD2 matches at 7 bases. The V gene's germline CDR1 is SGHRS and CDR2 YFSETQ. The CDR3 consists of 17 residues. The V and J ends lost 6 bases and 4 bases, in that order; junction bases with no gene match: 19.

The chain recombines TRBV10-2 with TRBJ2-1; D not certain. The CDR3 covers 12 residues. Germline-derived CDR1 and CDR2 are WSHSY and SAAADI. Between the trimmed V and J ends, which lost 5 bases and 3 bases, there was a span of 5 bases. CDR3 amino acids: CASSLRYNEQFF. The DNA of the CDR3 is TGCGCCAGCAGTTTGCGCTACAATGAGCAGTTCTTC.